This T cell receptor (beta chain) was profiled in a study of siplizumab effects on memory and regulatory T cells. The CDR3 runs to 15 residues. The germline gives CDR1 MNHEY, CDR2 SMNVEV (reference sequence). V was shortened by 6 bases and J by 2 bases, with 15 bases between the two germline ends. Generated by immunoSEQ multiplex PCR, the TCRdb table keeps only in-frame clones and is missing some. The data show approximately 100,000 clones, with 80% to 95% seen just once and around 13% held by the top ten. The clonotype comes from a human donor in good health. The chain joins TRBV27 to TRBJ2-3; maybe TRBD1 (5 bases). Material for sequencing was non-Treg CD4+ T cells sorted from blood. The CDR3 region has the DNA TGTGCCAGCAGACCAGGGATTCCCCCCACAGATACGCAGTATTTT. Its protein is CASRPGIPPTDTQYF.